This TCR beta chain stems from a study of cytomegalovirus exposure and HLA in healthy donors. PCR used 60 Vbeta primers and 13 Jbeta primers. Repertoires were generated with immunoSEQ multiplex PCR, while TCRdb's copy carries only in-frame clones and drops some. This sample has approximately 160,000 clones, with roughly 80% found just once. The CDR3 length is 15 residues. Trimming removed 4 bases from V and 9 bases from J; junction bases left unmatched: 8. Germline V gene data show CDR1 as LNHDA and CDR2 as SQIVND (reference sequence). Study conclusions and caveats: TCR beta chains numbering roughly 150 were designated cytomegalovirus-associated.

To note about this clone: Antigen: not known.

This clonotype originated in a man between 18 and 35 years old in good health and CMV-seropositive. Sequencing used PBMCs. J is TRBJ2-1 and V is TRBV19, with 11 bases lining up with TRBD1. The CDR3 nucleotides are TGTGCCAGTAGTACGACCGGGACAGGGGGATTTGAGCAGTTCTTC. Translated, it gives CASSTTGTGGFEQFF.